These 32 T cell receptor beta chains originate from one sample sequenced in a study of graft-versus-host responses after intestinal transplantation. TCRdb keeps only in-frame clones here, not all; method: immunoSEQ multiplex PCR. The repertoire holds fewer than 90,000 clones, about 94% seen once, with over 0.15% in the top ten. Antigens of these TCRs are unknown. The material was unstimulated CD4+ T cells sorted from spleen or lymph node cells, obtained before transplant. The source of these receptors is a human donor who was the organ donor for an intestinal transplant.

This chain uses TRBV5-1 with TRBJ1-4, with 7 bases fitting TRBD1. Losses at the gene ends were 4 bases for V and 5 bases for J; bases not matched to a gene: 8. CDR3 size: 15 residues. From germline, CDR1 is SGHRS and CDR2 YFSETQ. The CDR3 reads CASSREGQSNEKLFF. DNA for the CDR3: TGCGCCAGCAGCAGAGAGGGACAGTCCAATGAAAAACTGTTTTTT.

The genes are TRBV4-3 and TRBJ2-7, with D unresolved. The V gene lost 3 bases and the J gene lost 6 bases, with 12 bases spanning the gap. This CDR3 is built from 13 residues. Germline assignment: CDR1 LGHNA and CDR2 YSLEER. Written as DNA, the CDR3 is TGCGCCAGCAGCCACCTCTTCCCCAGCGAGCAGTACTTC. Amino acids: CASSHLFPSEQYF.

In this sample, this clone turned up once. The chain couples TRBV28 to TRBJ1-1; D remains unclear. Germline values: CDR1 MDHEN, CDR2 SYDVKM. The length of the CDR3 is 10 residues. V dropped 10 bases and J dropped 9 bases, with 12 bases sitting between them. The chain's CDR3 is CATLYEKAFF. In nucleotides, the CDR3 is TGTGCCACCCTATACGAAAAAGCTTTCTTT.

The CDR3: CASSSRLAGGTDTQYF. In DNA form, the CDR3 reads TGTGCCAGCAGTTCCCGACTAGCGGGGGGGACAGATACGCAGTATTTT. The chain is built from TRBV28 and TRBJ2-3; 14 bases agree with TRBD2. The germline CDR1 and CDR2 sequences are MDHEN and SYDVKM. The CDR3 consists of 16 residues. Losses at the gene ends were 4 bases for V and 3 bases for J; bases not matched to a gene: 3.

CDR3 DNA sequence: TGTGCCAGCAGTACCTCTAGCGGGGGGGCTCAGACCCAGTACTTC. Its protein is CASSTSSGGAQTQYF. V gene TRBV6-6 combines with J gene TRBJ2-5; TRBD2 matches at 12 bases. The CDR3 has 15 amino acids. V gave up 5 bases and J gave up 6 bases; unmatched junction bases: 7. The germline V gene encodes CDR1 MNHNY and CDR2 SVGAGI (reference sequence).

Here the CDR3 reads CASSVELAAYNEQFF. Written as DNA, the CDR3 is TGTGCCAGCAGCGTAGAACTAGCGGCCTACAATGAGCAGTTCTTC. V is TRBV9 and J is TRBJ2-1; 8 nucleotides align to TRBD2. Trimming cost V 0 bases and J 2 bases; bases outside gene matches: 1. The CDR3 runs to 15 residues. Per the germline V gene, CDR1 is SGDLS and CDR2 is YYNGEE.

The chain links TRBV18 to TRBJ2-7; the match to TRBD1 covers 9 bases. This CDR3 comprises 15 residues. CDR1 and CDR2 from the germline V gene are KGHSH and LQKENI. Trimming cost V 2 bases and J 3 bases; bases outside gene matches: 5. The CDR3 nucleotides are TGTGCCAGCTCACCAAGGGACAGGGTGGGCTACGAGCAGTACTTC. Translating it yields CASSPRDRVGYEQYF.

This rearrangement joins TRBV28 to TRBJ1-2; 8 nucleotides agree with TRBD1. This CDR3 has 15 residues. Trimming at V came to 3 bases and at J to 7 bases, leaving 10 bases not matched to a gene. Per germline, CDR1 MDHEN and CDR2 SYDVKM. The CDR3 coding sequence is TGTGCCAGCAGTTTCGGACAGGGCCGCACTTTTGGCTACACCTTC. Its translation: CASSFGQGRTFGYTF.

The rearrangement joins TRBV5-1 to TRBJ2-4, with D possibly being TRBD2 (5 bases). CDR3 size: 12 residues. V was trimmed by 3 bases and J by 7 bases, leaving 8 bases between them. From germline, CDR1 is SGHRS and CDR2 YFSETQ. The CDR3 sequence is CASSSGKNIQYF. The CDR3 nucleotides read TGCGCCAGCAGCTCGGGGAAGAACATTCAGTACTTC. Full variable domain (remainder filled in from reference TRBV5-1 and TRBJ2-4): KAGVTQTPRYLIKTRGQQVTLSCSPISGHRSVSWYQQTPGQGLQFLFEYFSETQRNKGNFPGRFSGRQFSNSRSEMNVSTLELGDSALYLCASSSGKNIQYFGAGTRLSVL.

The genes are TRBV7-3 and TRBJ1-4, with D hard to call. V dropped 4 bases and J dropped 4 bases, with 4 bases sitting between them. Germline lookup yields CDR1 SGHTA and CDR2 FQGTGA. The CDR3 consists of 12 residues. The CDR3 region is CASSSNNEKLFF. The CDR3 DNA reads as TGTGCCAGCAGCTCCAATAATGAAAAACTGTTTTTT.

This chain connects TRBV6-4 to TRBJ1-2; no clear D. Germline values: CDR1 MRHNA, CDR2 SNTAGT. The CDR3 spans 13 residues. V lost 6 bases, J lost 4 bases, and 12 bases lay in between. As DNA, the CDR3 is TGTGCCAGCAGGAGGACGGGCGCCTATGGCTACACCTTC. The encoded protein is CASRRTGAYGYTF.

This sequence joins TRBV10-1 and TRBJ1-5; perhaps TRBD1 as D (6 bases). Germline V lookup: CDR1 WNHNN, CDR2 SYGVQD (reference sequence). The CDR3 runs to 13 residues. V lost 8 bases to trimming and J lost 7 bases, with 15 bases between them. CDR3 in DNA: TGCGCCAGCCCCGAGCAGGGGATCCAGCCCCAGCATTTT. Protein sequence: CASPEQGIQPQHF.

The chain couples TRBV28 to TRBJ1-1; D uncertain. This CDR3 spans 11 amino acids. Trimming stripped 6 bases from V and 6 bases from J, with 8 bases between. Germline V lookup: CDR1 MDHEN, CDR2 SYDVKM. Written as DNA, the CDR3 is TGTGCCAGCAGCCGGGCCGCTGAAGCTTTCTTT. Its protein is CASSRAAEAFF.

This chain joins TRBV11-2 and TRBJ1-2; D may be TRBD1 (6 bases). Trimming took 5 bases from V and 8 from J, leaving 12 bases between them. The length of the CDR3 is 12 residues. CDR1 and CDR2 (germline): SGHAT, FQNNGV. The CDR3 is CASSATGQGYTF. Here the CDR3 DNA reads TGTGCCAGCAGCGCGACAGGTCAGGGCTACACCTTC.

This CDR3 reads CASSYMRTATDTQYF. The CDR3 coding sequence is TGTGCCAGCAGCTACATGAGGACAGCCACAGATACGCAGTATTTT. The V gene is TRBV7-8, the J gene TRBJ2-3, with D perhaps matching TRBD1 (6 bases). This CDR3 is built from 15 residues. V was cut by 4 bases and J by 2 bases, with 13 bases left in between. Germline V gives CDR1 SGHVS, CDR2 FQNEAQ.

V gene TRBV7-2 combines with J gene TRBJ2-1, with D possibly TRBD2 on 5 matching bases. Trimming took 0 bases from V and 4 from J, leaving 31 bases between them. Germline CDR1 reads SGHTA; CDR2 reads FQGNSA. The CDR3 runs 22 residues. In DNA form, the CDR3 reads TGTGCCAGCAGCTTAGCCCCGGGCTTGCCGGACTCCCTCGGGGAACGATACAATGAGCAGTTCTTC. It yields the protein CASSLAPGLPDSLGERYNEQFF.

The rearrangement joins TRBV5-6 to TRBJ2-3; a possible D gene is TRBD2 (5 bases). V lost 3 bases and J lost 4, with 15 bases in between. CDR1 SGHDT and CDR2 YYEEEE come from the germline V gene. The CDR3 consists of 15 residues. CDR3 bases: TGTGCCAGCAGCTGGAGGCTGGGAAACGCAGATACGCAGTATTTT. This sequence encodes CASSWRLGNADTQYF.

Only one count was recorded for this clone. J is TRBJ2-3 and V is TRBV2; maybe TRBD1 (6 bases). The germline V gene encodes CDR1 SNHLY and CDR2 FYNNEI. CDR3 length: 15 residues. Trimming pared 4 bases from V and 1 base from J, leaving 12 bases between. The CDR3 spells CASSVQGRGTDTQYF. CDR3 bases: TGTGCCAGCAGTGTTCAGGGGCGCGGCACAGATACGCAGTATTTT.

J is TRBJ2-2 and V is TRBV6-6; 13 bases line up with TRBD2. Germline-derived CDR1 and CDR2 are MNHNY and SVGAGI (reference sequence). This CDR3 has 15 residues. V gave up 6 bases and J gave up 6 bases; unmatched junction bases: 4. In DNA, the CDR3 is TGTGCCAGCAGGGGACTAGCGGGAATATCCGGGGAGCTGTTTTTT. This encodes CASRGLAGISGELFF.

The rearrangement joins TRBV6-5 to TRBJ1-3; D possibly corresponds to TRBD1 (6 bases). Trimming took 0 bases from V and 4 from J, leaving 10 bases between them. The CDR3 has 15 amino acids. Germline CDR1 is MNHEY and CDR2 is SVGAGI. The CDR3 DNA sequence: TGTGCCAGCAGTTACTCGGGGGGACACGGAAACACCATATATTTT. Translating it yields CASSYSGGHGNTIYF.

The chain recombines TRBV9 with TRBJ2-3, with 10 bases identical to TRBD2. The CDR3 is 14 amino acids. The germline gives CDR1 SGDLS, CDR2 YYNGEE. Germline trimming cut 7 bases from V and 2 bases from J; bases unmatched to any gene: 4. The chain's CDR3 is CASGSGGHTDTQYF. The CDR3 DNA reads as TGTGCCAGCGGTAGCGGGGGGCACACAGATACGCAGTATTTT.

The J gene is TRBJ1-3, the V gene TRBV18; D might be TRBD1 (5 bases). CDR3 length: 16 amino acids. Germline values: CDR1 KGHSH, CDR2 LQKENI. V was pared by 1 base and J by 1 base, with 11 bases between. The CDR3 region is CASSPRLEGSGNTIYF. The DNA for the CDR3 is TGTGCCAGCTCACCACGGCTCGAGGGGTCTGGAAACACCATATATTTT.

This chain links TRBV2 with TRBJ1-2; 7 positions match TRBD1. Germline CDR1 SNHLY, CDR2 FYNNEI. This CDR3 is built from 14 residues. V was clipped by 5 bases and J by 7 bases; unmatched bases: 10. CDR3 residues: CASSPDRSTTGYTF. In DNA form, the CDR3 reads TGTGCCAGCAGTCCGGACAGGAGTACGACTGGCTACACCTTC.

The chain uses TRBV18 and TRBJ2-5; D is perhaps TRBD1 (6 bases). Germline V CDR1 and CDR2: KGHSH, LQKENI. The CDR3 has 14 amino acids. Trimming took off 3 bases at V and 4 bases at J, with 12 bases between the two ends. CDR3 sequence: CASSPLQGAETQYF. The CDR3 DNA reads TGTGCCAGCTCACCCCTACAGGGTGCAGAGACCCAGTACTTC.

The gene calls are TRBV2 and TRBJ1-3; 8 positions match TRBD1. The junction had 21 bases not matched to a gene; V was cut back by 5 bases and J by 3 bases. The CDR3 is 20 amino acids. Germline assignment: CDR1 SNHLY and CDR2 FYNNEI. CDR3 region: CASSRRIPGGVLINGNTIYF. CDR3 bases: TGTGCCAGCAGTAGGAGAATACCAGGGGGCGTTTTGATTAATGGAAACACCATATATTTT.

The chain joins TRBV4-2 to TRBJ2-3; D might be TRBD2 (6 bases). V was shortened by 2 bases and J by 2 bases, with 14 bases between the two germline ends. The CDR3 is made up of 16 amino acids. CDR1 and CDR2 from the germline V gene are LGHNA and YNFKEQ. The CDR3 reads CASSQLAGPDTDTQYF. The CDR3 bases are TGTGCCAGCAGCCAACTCGCGGGGCCCGACACAGATACGCAGTATTTT.

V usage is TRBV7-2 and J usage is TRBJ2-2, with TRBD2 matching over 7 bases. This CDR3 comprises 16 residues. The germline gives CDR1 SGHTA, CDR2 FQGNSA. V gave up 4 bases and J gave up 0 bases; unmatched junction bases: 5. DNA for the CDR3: TGTGCCAGCAGCTCGAGAGCGGGAACGAACACCGGGGAGCTGTTTTTT. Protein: CASSSRAGTNTGELFF.

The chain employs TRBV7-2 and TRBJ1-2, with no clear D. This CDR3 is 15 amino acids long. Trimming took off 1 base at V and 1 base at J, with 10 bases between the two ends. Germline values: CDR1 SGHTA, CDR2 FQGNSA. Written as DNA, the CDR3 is TGTGCCAGCAGCTTAGAAGTAGGGATTAACTATGGCTACACCTTC. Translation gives CASSLEVGINYGYTF.

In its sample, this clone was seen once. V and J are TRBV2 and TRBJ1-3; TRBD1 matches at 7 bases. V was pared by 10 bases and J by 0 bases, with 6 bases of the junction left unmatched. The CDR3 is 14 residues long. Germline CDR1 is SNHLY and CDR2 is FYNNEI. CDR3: CAIQGSSSGNTIYF. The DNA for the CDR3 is TGTGCCATACAGGGGTCGAGCTCTGGAAACACCATATATTTT.

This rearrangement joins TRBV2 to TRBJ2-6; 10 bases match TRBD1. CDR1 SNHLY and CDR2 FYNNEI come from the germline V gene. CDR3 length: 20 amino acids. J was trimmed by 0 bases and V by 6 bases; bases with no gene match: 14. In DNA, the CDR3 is TGTGCCAGCAGACCCGACAGGGGGCTTCGTATTAGCTCTGGGGCCAACGTCCTGACTTTC. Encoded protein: CASRPDRGLRISSGANVLTF. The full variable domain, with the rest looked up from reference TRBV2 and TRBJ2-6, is EPEVTQTPSHQVTQMGQEVILRCVPISNHLYFYWYRQILGQKVEFLVSFYNNEISEKSEIFDDQFSVERPDGSNFTLKIRSTKLEDSAMYFCASRPDRGLRISSGANVLTFGAGSRLTVL.

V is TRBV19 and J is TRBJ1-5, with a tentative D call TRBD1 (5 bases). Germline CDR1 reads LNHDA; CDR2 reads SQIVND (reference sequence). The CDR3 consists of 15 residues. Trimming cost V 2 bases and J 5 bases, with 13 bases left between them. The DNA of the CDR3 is TGTGCCAGTAGTATAAGCCTCCGGGGACATCAGCCCCAGCATTTT. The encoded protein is CASSISLRGHQPQHF.

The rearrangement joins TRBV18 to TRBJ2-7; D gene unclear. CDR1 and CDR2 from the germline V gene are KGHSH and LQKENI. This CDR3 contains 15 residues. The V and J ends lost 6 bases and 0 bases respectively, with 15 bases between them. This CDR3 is CASSGQQKSSYEQYF. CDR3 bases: TGTGCCAGCTCGGGCCAACAGAAGAGCTCCTACGAGCAGTACTTC.